This TCR beta chain was captured by sequencing in a study of blood T cell repertoires in COVID-19. Produced via immunoSEQ multiplex PCR; TCRdb's table is partial and in-frame only. The sample holds more than 150,000 clones; almost 80% are singletons and the top ten take less than 30%. Germline values: CDR1 LGHDT, CDR2 YNNKEL (reference sequence). The CDR3 runs to 12 residues. V was clipped by 6 bases and J by 10 bases; unmatched bases: 6. The chain joins TRBV3-1 (or the pseudogene TRBV3-2) to TRBJ1-1; 9 nucleotides align to TRBD1. The TCR originated in a woman aged 70 to 79 with acute or convalescent COVID-19. Material: peripheral blood. CDR3 sequence: CASSPDRGRAFF. CDR3 sequence (DNA): TGTGCCAGCAGTCCGGACAGGGGTAGAGCTTTCTTT.